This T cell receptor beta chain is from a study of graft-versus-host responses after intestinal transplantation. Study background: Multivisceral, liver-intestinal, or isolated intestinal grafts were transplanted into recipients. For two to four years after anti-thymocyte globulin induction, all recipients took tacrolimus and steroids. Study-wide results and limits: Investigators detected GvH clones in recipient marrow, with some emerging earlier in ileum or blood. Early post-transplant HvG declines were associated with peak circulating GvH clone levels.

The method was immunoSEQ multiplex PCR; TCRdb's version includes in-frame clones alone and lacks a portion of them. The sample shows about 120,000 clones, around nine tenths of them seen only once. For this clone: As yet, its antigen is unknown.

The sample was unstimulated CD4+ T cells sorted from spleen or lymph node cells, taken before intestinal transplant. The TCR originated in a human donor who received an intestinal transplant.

CDR3: CASIGWGTGGDYEQYF. The CDR3 bases are TGTGCCAGCATAGGGTGGGGCACGGGAGGGGACTACGAGCAGTACTTC. V and J are TRBV28 and TRBJ2-7; 8 bases line up with TRBD2. The germline V gene has CDR1 MDHEN and CDR2 SYDVKM. V shed 7 bases and J 3 bases; nucleotides not matched to a gene: 14. There are 16 residues in the CDR3. Full variable domain (rest looked up from reference TRBV28 and TRBJ2-7): DVKVTQSSRYLVKRTGEKVFLECVQDMDHENMFWYRQDPGLGLRLIYFSYDVKMKEKGDIPEGYSVSREKKERFSLILESASTNQTSMYLCASIGWGTGGDYEQYFGPGTRLTVT.